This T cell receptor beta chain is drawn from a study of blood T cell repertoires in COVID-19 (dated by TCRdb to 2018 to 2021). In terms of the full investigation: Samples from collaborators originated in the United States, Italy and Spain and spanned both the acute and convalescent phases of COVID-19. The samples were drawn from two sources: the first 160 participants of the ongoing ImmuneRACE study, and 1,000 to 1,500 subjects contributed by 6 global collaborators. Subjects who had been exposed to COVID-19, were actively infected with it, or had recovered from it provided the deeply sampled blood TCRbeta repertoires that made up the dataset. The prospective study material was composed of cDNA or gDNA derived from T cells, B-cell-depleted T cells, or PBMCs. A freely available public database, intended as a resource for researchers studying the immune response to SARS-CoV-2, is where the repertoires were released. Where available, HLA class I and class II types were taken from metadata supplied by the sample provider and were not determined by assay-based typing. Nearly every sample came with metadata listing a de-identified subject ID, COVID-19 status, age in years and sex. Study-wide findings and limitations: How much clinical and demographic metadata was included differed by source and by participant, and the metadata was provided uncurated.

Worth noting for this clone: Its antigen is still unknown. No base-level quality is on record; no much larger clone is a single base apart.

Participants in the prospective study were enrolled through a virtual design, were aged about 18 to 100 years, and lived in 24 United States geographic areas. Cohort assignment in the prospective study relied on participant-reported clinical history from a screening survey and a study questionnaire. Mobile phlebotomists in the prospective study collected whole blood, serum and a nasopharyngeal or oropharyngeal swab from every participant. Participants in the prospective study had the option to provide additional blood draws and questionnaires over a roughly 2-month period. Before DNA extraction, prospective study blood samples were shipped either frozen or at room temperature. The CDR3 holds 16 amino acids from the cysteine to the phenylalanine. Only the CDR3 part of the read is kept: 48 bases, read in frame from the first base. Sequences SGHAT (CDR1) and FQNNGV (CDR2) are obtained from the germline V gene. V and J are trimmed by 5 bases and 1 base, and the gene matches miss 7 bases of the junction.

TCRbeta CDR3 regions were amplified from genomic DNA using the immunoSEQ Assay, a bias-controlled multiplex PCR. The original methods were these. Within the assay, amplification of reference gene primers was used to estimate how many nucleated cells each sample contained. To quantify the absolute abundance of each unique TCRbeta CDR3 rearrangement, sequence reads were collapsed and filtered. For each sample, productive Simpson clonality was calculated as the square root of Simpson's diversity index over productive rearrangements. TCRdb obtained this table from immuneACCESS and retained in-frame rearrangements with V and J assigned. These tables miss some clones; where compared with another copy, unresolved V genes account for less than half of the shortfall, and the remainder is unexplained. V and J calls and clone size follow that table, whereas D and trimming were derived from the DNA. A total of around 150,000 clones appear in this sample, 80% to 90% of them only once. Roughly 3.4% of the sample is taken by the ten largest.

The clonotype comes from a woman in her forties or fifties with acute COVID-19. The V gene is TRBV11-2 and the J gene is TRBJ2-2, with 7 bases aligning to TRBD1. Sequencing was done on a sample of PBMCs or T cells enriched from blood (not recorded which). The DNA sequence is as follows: TGTGCCAGCAGCCCGACCCGGGACAGGAACACCGGGGAGCTGTTTTTT. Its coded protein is CASSPTRDRNTGELFF. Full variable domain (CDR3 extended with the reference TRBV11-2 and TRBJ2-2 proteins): EAGVAQSPRYKIIEKRQSVAFWCNPISGHATLYWYQQILGQGPKLLIQFQNNGVVDDSQLPKDRFSAERLKGVDSTLKIQPAKLEDSAVYLCASSPTRDRNTGELFFGEGSRLTVL.